Each of the 31 T cell receptor beta chains below was sequenced from the same sample in a study of identical twins. TCRdb ran MiXCR on the 5' RACE reads and lists one entry per CDR3 protein. The data show hundreds of thousands of distinct CDR3 sequences, 9% to 15% seen once. The same sample was also studied in work on yellow fever vaccine responses in identical twins.

Sequencing was done on a sample of PBMCs. The receptors were gathered from a woman aged 18-29 years in good health.

The sample holds a few counts of this clonotype. The chain uses TRBV2 and TRBJ2-7, with TRBD2 matching over 11 bases. The CDR3 contains 12 residues. J was trimmed by 11 bases and V by 3 bases; bases with no gene match: 3. Germline assignment: CDR1 SNHLY and CDR2 FYNNEI. The CDR3: CASSETSGTKYF. DNA for the CDR3: TGTGCCAGCAGTGAGACTAGCGGGACCAAGTACTTC.

In its sample, this clonotype was seen a few times. The chain couples TRBV19 to TRBJ2-3; weak D call: TRBD1 (6 bases). The CDR3 has 16 amino acids. The V and J ends lost 4 bases and 4 bases respectively, with 18 bases between them. The germline gives CDR1 LNHDA, CDR2 SQIVND (reference sequence). CDR3 sequence (DNA): TGTGCCAGTAGTAAGGGGCAGGGGCGAATCGCAGATACGCAGTATTTT. Translation gives CASSKGQGRIADTQYF.

This clonotype appeared many times. The V gene is TRBV6-5, the J gene TRBJ1-2, with no clear D. Germline CDR1 reads MNHEY; CDR2 reads SVGAGI. The CDR3 has 13 residues. Trimming pared 0 bases from V and 4 bases from J, leaving 6 bases between. CDR3 bases: TGTGCCAGCAGTTACTCGTCCAGCTATGGCTACACCTTC. This sequence encodes CASSYSSSYGYTF.

This chain joins TRBV12-3 or TRBV12-4 and TRBJ2-2; no clear D gene. This CDR3 has 13 amino acids. V was cut by 6 bases and J by 4 bases, with 9 bases left in between. The chain's CDR3 is CASSFFSTGELFF. The CDR3 DNA follows: TGTGCCAGCAGCTTCTTTAGCACCGGGGAGCTGTTTTTT.

V usage is TRBV4-1 and J usage is TRBJ2-7, with D perhaps matching TRBD2 (5 bases). The germline V gene encodes CDR1 MGHRA and CDR2 YSYEKL. V gave up 1 base and J gave up 1 base, with 11 bases separating them. The CDR3 consists of 15 residues. CDR3 protein: CASSQAVSESYEQYF. CDR3 bases: TGCGCCAGCAGCCAAGCTGTTAGCGAGTCCTACGAGCAGTACTTC.

The chain is built from TRBV20-1 and TRBJ1-2, with 7 bases lining up with TRBD1. The length of the CDR3 is 15 residues. CDR1 is DFQATT and CDR2 is SNEGSKA in the germline V gene (reference sequence). V shed 0 bases, J shed 3 bases, and the junction held 7 bases outside the gene matches. The DNA of the CDR3 is TGCAGTGCTAGAGATGTTCGGACAGGAGACTATGGCTACACCTTC. Translating it yields CSARDVRTGDYGYTF.

This clonotype occurred many times. The chain has TRBV7-9 and TRBJ1-5; 7 bases agree with TRBD1. CDR1 is SEHNR, CDR2 FQNEAQ, per germline (reference sequence). The CDR3 covers 15 residues. V was clipped by 4 bases and J by 3 bases; unmatched bases: 6. CDR3 residues: CASSSSGTVNQPQHF. The CDR3 nucleotides read TGTGCCAGCAGCTCTAGCGGGACAGTCAATCAGCCCCAGCATTTT.

This sequence joins TRBV15 and TRBJ2-1; TRBD2 matches at 9 bases. The V gene end was trimmed by 4 bases and the J gene end by 9 bases; junction bases not matched to a gene: 13. Germline assignment: CDR1 LNHNV and CDR2 YYDKDF (reference sequence). This CDR3 is built from 16 residues. CDR3 nucleotides: TGTGCCACCAGCATCGGGACTAGCTATGGTGGGGGTGAGCAGTTCTTC. Translating gives CATSIGTSYGGGEQFF.

Ten or more counts support this clonotype. This chain uses TRBV4-1 with TRBJ2-3, with 8 nucleotides matching TRBD2. V gave up 0 bases and J gave up 7 bases; unmatched junction bases: 12. The V gene's germline CDR1 is MGHRA and CDR2 YSYEKL. The CDR3 totals 17 residues. The CDR3: CASSQDLGRSGSNTQYF. The CDR3 region has the DNA TGCGCCAGCAGCCAAGATCTGGGGCGGAGCGGGAGTAATACGCAGTATTTT.

The chain joins TRBV27 to TRBJ2-7, with D hard to call. CDR1 is MNHEY, CDR2 SMNVEV, per germline (reference sequence). Trimming took 0 bases from V and 4 from J, leaving 7 bases between them. This CDR3 is 13 amino acids long. The CDR3: CASSLSREYEQYF. DNA for the CDR3: TGTGCCAGCAGTTTATCCCGAGAGTACGAGCAGTACTTC.

V gene TRBV6-1 combines with J gene TRBJ1-2; possibly TRBD1 for D (5 bases). The CDR3 spans 13 residues. Trimming stripped 7 bases from V and 5 bases from J, with 14 bases between. Per the germline V gene, CDR1 is MNHNS and CDR2 is SASEGT. The CDR3 DNA reads as TGTGCCAGCATATTGGACAAAAAGTATGGCTACACCTTC. Encoded protein: CASILDKKYGYTF.

By proportion, this clonotype is medium-sized. Here the CDR3 DNA reads TGCAGCGTCCACCGGGGGGGGCGGGAGCCCTACGAGCAGTACTTC. Its protein product is CSVHRGGREPYEQYF. This chain links TRBV29-1 with TRBJ2-7; 8 bases fit TRBD2. Germline CDR1 reads SQVTM; CDR2 reads ANQGSEA. The V and J ends lost 6 bases and 2 bases, in that order; junction bases with no gene match: 12. The CDR3 extends over 15 amino acids.

V usage is TRBV7-2 and J usage is TRBJ1-2, with D uncertain. This CDR3 contains 14 residues. Trimming removed 5 bases from V and 4 bases from J, with 14 bases in between. Looked up from germline, CDR1 is SGHTA and CDR2 is FQGNSA. In nucleotides, the CDR3 is TGTGCCAGCAGCCTGCAGAGAAGCAGCTATGGCTACACCTTC. Translated, it gives CASSLQRSSYGYTF.

This clonotype was counted ten times or more. The rearrangement uses TRBV5-1 and TRBJ1-4; D possibly corresponds to TRBD1 (6 bases). Trimming shortened V by 5 bases and J by 5 bases, and 7 bases separated the two germline ends. Per the germline V gene, CDR1 is SGHRS and CDR2 is YFSETQ. The CDR3 has 12 amino acids. The CDR3 nucleotides read TGCGCCAGCAGTACAGGGAATGAAAAACTGTTTTTT. Amino acid sequence: CASSTGNEKLFF.

The rearrangement links TRBV5-1 to TRBJ1-2; D is unresolved. Germline lookup yields CDR1 SGHRS and CDR2 YFSETQ. V was trimmed by 4 bases and J by 8 bases, leaving 18 bases between them. The CDR3 is 14 amino acids. The CDR3 nucleotides read TGCGCCAGCAGCGCCGACCCGGGCTGGCGCGGCTACACCTTC. Residues: CASSADPGWRGYTF.

In this sample, this clonotype turned up a few times. The chain combines TRBV6-5 with TRBJ1-1; weak D call: TRBD1 (5 bases). CDR3 length equals 15 residues. Germline V gene sequence: CDR1 MNHEY, CDR2 SVGAGI. The V end lost 1 base, the J end lost 0 bases, and 9 bases lay between the germline ends. The CDR3 sequence: CASSYLGQMNTEAFF. The CDR3 DNA is TGTGCCAGCAGTTACTTGGGGCAGATGAACACTGAAGCTTTCTTT.

Only a few counts were recorded for this clonotype. J is TRBJ2-7 and V is TRBV4-1, with D maybe TRBD2 (5 bases). In germline, CDR1 is MGHRA, CDR2 YSYEKL. Between the trimmed V and J ends, which lost 1 base and 4 bases, there was a span of 11 bases. CDR3 length: 14 amino acids. CDR3 coding DNA: TGCGCCAGCAGCCAAGTTGGTCCGGGGTACGAGCAGTACTTC. Its translation: CASSQVGPGYEQYF.

This clonotype was recorded a few times. V usage is TRBV7-2 and J usage is TRBJ2-1; TRBD2 matches 8 bases. Germline V CDR1 and CDR2: SGHTA, FQGNSA. The V segment lost 11 bases and the J segment 6 bases; nucleotides outside the gene matches: 9. The CDR3 consists of 13 residues. The CDR3 is CASRRGASNEQFF. The DNA of the CDR3 is TGTGCCTCCAGGCGGGGGGCAAGCAATGAGCAGTTCTTC. The complete variable domain, with remaining parts taken from reference TRBV7-2 and TRBJ2-1, reads GAGVSQSPSNKVTEKGKDVELRCDPISGHTALYWYRQSLGQGLEFLIYFQGNSAPDKSGLPSDRFSAERTGGSVSTLTIQRTQQEDSAVYLCASRRGASNEQFFGPGTRLTVL.

This clonotype was seen at least ten times. The chain recombines TRBV10-3 with TRBJ2-3; D possibly corresponds to TRBD1 (6 bases). The length of the CDR3 is 15 residues. The V and J ends lost 3 bases and 1 base respectively, with 11 bases between them. Germline lookup yields CDR1 ENHRY and CDR2 SYGVKD. CDR3 DNA sequence: TGTGCCATCAGTGAATCCGGACAGCGCACAGATACGCAGTATTTT. Translation: CAISESGQRTDTQYF.

This clonotype was seen a few times. The chain links TRBV10-3 to TRBJ2-1, with D perhaps matching TRBD2 (6 bases). The CDR3 spans 13 residues. Trimming removed 8 bases from V and 3 bases from J, with 11 bases in between. Germline CDR1 reads ENHRY; CDR2 reads SYGVKD. The CDR3: CAIGGRDYNEQFF. The CDR3 DNA follows: TGTGCCATCGGAGGGCGGGACTACAATGAGCAGTTCTTC.

This clonotype was recorded a few times. The rearrangement links TRBV6-1 to TRBJ2-1; 9 bases align to TRBD1. J gave up 2 bases and V 7 bases, and 6 bases lay outside the gene matches. The CDR3 has 15 residues. CDR1 and CDR2 (germline): MNHNS, SASEGT. The CDR3 protein is CASTGRDRAYNEQFF. CDR3 bases: TGTGCCAGCACAGGCCGGGACAGGGCCTACAATGAGCAGTTCTTC.

This clonotype was counted only a few times. V is TRBV2 and J is TRBJ2-1; D is possibly TRBD2 (5 bases). The V gene's germline CDR1 is SNHLY and CDR2 FYNNEI. This CDR3 is 13 amino acids long. V was pared by 8 bases and J by 10 bases, with 18 bases between. The CDR3 here is CASLGVEELEQFF. The CDR3 coding sequence is TGTGCCAGCCTGGGAGTAGAGGAGCTAGAGCAGTTCTTC.

A few counts support this clonotype. The J gene is TRBJ2-7, the V gene TRBV12-3 or TRBV12-4; TRBD2 aligns across 7 bases. V was clipped by 6 bases and J by 0 bases; unmatched bases: 8. The CDR3 sequence is 15 residues long. Here the CDR3 DNA reads TGTGCCAGCAGCCGTAGCGGGTCGAGCTCCTACGAGCAGTACTTC. It specifies CASSRSGSSSYEQYF.

V is TRBV9 and J is TRBJ2-3; D not resolved. Trimming stripped 3 bases from V and 2 bases from J, with 13 bases between. Germline values: CDR1 SGDLS, CDR2 YYNGEE. This CDR3 region has 15 residues. Written as DNA, the CDR3 is TGTGCCAGCAGCGAGAATCCTTTATCCACAGATACGCAGTATTTT. Residues: CASSENPLSTDTQYF.

This clonotype was seen a few times. The gene calls are TRBV4-1 and TRBJ2-7; 14 bases agree with TRBD2. Germline V gene lookup returns CDR1 MGHRA and CDR2 YSYEKL. This CDR3 is 15 amino acids long. J gave up 5 bases and V 1 base, and 1 base lay outside the gene matches. The CDR3: CASSQGGLAGDEQYF. DNA of the CDR3: TGCGCCAGCAGCCAAGGGGGACTAGCGGGAGACGAGCAGTACTTC.

The V gene is TRBV20-1, the J gene TRBJ1-2, with 8 bases fitting TRBD1. V was clipped by 4 bases and J by 5 bases; unmatched bases: 6. The CDR3 sequence is 13 residues long. CDR1 DFQATT and CDR2 SNEGSKA come from the germline V gene (reference sequence). DNA of the CDR3: TGCAGTGCTAAGACAGGGGAATGGTATGGCTACACCTTC. It specifies CSAKTGEWYGYTF.

This clonotype has at least ten counts. The rearrangement links TRBV24-1 to TRBJ2-5; a possible D gene is TRBD1 (6 bases). The CDR3 is 15 residues long. The germline V and J ends were trimmed by 2 bases and 3 bases, with 12 bases remaining between them. Germline values: CDR1 KGHDR, CDR2 SFDVKD. Here the CDR3 DNA reads TGTGCCACCAGTGATTGGATGGGACAAAAAGAGACCCAGTACTTC. It specifies CATSDWMGQKETQYF.

This clonotype was found a few times. The chain couples TRBV21-1 to TRBJ1-2. TRBV21-1 is a pseudogene segment. CDR3 size: 14 residues. CDR3 in DNA: TGTGCCAGCAGCAAATACGCCTTGAACTATGGCTACACCTTC. Translated, it gives CASSKYALNYGYTF.

This clonotype has a handful of counts. The V and J genes are TRBV10-3 and TRBJ2-2, with D hard to call. This CDR3 region has 16 residues. V dropped 10 bases and J dropped 3 bases, with 21 bases sitting between them. Per germline, CDR1 ENHRY and CDR2 SYGVKD. Here the CDR3 reads CATTSPAETHTGELFF. In nucleotides, the CDR3 is TGTGCCACCACCTCTCCTGCAGAGACGCACACCGGGGAGCTGTTTTTT.

In its sample, this clonotype was seen a few times. The rearrangement joins TRBV7-9 to TRBJ1-4; 10 positions match TRBD1. CDR1 is SEHNR and CDR2 is FQNEAQ in the germline V gene (reference sequence). This CDR3 has 15 residues. V trimming: 5 bases; J trimming: 7 bases; junction bases outside the gene matches: 7. The CDR3 region has the DNA TGTGCCAGCAGCCCGACAGGGGGCAGAGGTGAAAAACTGTTTTTT. Its translation is CASSPTGGRGEKLFF.

This clonotype was recorded a few times. The chain joins TRBV28 to TRBJ2-3, with a possible D match to TRBD1 (5 bases). This CDR3 has 17 residues. V lost 6 bases and J 1 base, leaving 20 bases between the germline ends. Germline V gene data show CDR1 as MDHEN and CDR2 as SYDVKM. The CDR3 DNA reads TGTGCCAGCAGCCTCATCCCCTCTTCCAGGGGCACAGATACGCAGTATTTT. Amino acid sequence: CASSLIPSSRGTDTQYF.